The sequence of this T cell receptor (beta chain) was determined in a study of T cell responses to AZD1222 COVID-19 vaccine. Study-level points and caveats: Seropositive status at baseline applied to only six AZD1222 recipients. Clonal diversity was possibly underestimated, and white British individuals and females predominated among donors. Two AZD1222 administrations were followed by greater Spike-specific TCR breadth and depth.

Notes on this clone: Its antigen remains unknown.

Recipients boosted at about 4 weeks or about 12 weeks are pooled. The CDR3 spans 15 residues. Trimming took 1 base from V and 1 from J, leaving 10 bases between them. In germline, CDR1 is LGHNT, CDR2 FRNRAP. Here immunoSEQ multiplex PCR was the method, and the copy in TCRdb shows in-frame clones only, minus some. Of roughly 170,000 clones in the sample, 94% were seen once. The starting material was peripheral blood, obtained 28 days after the second AZD1222 dose. The chain is built from TRBV12-5 and TRBJ1-2; D remains unclear. This clonotype was sampled from an adult who received the AZD1222 COVID-19 vaccine. The CDR3 DNA reads TGTGCTAGTGGTTTGGAATTTTCCTATAACTATGGCTACACCTTC. Amino acids: CASGLEFSYNYGYTF.